Sequencing of this T cell receptor beta chain was carried out in a study of regulatory T cells in long-lasting Graves disease. This CDR3 has 17 amino acids. Germline loops: CDR1 LNHNV, CDR2 YYDKDF (reference sequence). V dropped 1 base and J dropped 7; count of bases not matched to a gene: 7. Points from the study as a whole: Investigators studied peripheral blood only, not thyroid tissue. Under persistent disease, TRBV28, TRBJ1-2 and TRBJ2-5 were used preferentially.

Time point in this sample: persistent/refractory GD, antithyroid drugs over 5 years with positive TRAb. PBMCs were the source of the RNA used for TCR sequencing. Arm-PCR of CDR3 regions and iRepertoire HTBI primers were used to build TCR beta libraries. TCRdb re-called the multiplex PCR reads with MiXCR, one entry per CDR3 protein. The sample consists of approximately 690,000 distinct CDR3 sequences, around 30% of them appearing once. This clonotype was counted between two and nine times. The antigen is unknown. This material consisted of peripheral blood mononuclear cells (PBMCs), taken when the disease was refractory, from a patient treated with antithyroid drugs. The V gene is TRBV15, the J gene TRBJ1-6, with 10 bases aligning to TRBD1. The receptor comes from a female donor with Graves disease. CDR3 bases: TGTGCCACCAGCAGAGCCTGGACAGGGGGAGGAAATTCACCCCTCCACTTT. It is translated as CATSRAWTGGGNSPLHF. Complete variable domain (other parts from reference TRBV15 and TRBJ1-6): DAMVIQNPRYQVTQFGKPVTLSCSQTLNHNVMYWYQQKSSQAPKLLFHYYDKDFNNEADTPDNFQSRRPNTSFCFLDIRSPGLGDTAMYLCATSRAWTGGGNSPLHFGNGTRLTVT.